These T cell receptor beta chains were read from a single sample in a study of CD8+CD57+ T cells in acquired aplastic anemia. TCRdb itself ran the reads through MiXCR, one entry per CDR3 protein. The sample contains about 160,000 distinct CDR3 sequences, roughly 48% of which appear only once. The material sequenced was sorted CD4+, CD8+, or CD8+CD57+ T cells (not recorded which) from PBMCs. All receptors come from a human donor with aplastic anemia. The CDR3 runs from the conserved cysteine through the conserved F or W. D genes are given only for firm matches. Only some rows state a clone size, as once, few, many or a class for expanded clones.

j_call,v_call,clone_size,d_call,cdr3_nt,cdr3_aa
TRBJ1-1,TRBV24-1,few,-,TGTGCCACCCGCTATGATGTGAACACTGAAGCTTTCTTT,CATRYDVNTEAFF
TRBJ1-6,TRBV25-1,-,-,TGTGCCAGCAGCTCCCCACCGGTGGGGACGGGGGGTAATTCACCCCTCCACTTT,CASSSPPVGTGGNSPLHF
TRBJ1-2,TRBV5-5,-,-,TGTGCCAGCAGCTTGTCGGGGGCAAGGGGCTACACCTTC,CASSLSGARGYTF
TRBJ1-6,TRBV5-1,many,-,TGCGCCAGCAGCTTGATGGGGGGCGGTCCCGATTCACCCCTCCACTTT,CASSLMGGGPDSPLHF
TRBJ1-1,TRBV12-3/TRBV12-4,many,-,TGTGCCAGCAGCCGGGGGCGCGAAGGGTCTGAAGCTTTCTTT,CASSRGREGSEAFF
TRBJ2-5,TRBV7-6,-,TRBD2,TGTGCCAGCAGCCAGGGACTAGCGGGGGGAGGTCAAGAGACCCAGTACTTC,CASSQGLAGGGQETQYF
TRBJ2-3,TRBV11-2,-,-,TGTGCCAGCAGCCCTCATCTGACTCGGCCAGATACGCAGTATTTT,CASSPHLTRPDTQYF
TRBJ1-3,TRBV6-1,-,-,TGTGCCAGCAGTGACGGTTTTGGGCGCGCTGGAAACGCCATATATTTT,CASSDGFGRAGNAIYF
TRBJ2-7,TRBV7-3,-,-,TGTGCCAGCAGCCCATCGTTCGAGCAGTACTTC,CASSPSFEQYF
TRBJ2-7,TRBV2,-,-,TGTGCCAGCAGTCCGACAGTGGGTAGGGAGCAGTACTTC,CASSPTVGREQYF
TRBJ1-3,TRBV25-1,many,-,TGTGCCAGCAGTGATACAGGTGCTGGAAACACCATATATTTT,CASSDTGAGNTIYF
TRBJ2-1,TRBV29-1,once,TRBD2,TGCAGCTTAGGGGGACTAGTCAATGAGCAGTTCTTC,CSLGGLVNEQFF
TRBJ1-1,TRBV24-1,-,-,TGTGCCACCAGTAGTTCCCCTAGCCGGGGCACTGAAGCTTTCTTT,CATSSSPSRGTEAFF
TRBJ2-7,TRBV5-4,many,-,TGTGCCGTCGCCCGGGGCCAGGCGGGTGGCGAGCAGTACTTC,CAVARGQAGGEQYF
TRBJ1-4,TRBV5-1,many,-,TGCGCCAGCAGCTTGGCCGAGAGTGGTGGTAATGAAAAACTGTTTTTT,CASSLAESGGNEKLFF
TRBJ2-1,TRBV14,many,TRBD2,TGTGCCAGCAGCACACGCGGACTAGCGGGAGTCAATGAGCAGTTCTTC,CASSTRGLAGVNEQFF
TRBJ1-2,TRBV29-1,-,-,TGCAGCGTTGGGGGGGGGGCTGGCTATGGCTACACCTTC,CSVGGGAGYGYTF
TRBJ1-1,TRBV28,many,-,TGTGCCAGCAGTTCGAGGACTGAAGCTTTCTTT,CASSSRTEAFF
TRBJ2-1,TRBV5-1,once,-,TGCGCCAGCAGCTTTCGGGCTAGCGAGTGGGCGGATGAGCAGTTCTTC,CASSFRASEWADEQFF
TRBJ2-3,TRBV5-1,-,TRBD1,TGCGCCAGCAGCTACAAGACAGGGGGGAGCACAGATACGCAGTATTTT,CASSYKTGGSTDTQYF
TRBJ2-1,TRBV28,many,-,TGTGCCAGCAGTCTTCTTCCGGGACTCTCAAGCTTC,CASSLLPGLSSF
TRBJ2-7,TRBV3-1,-,TRBD2,TGTGCCAGCAGCCATGGCGGGACTAGCGGGAGCTACGAGCAGTACTTC,CASSHGGTSGSYEQYF
TRBJ2-3,TRBV14,many,-,TGTGCCAGCAGCCAGTCAGGGAATACGCAGTATTTT,CASSQSGNTQYF
TRBJ1-1,TRBV19,-,-,TGTGCCAGTAAGGTTTCCCCTAACGCGGGCACTGAAGCTTTCTTT,CASKVSPNAGTEAFF
TRBJ2-3,TRBV20-1,-,-,TGCAGTGCTAGAGTTGCCGCCCAAATCACAGATACGCAGTATTTT,CSARVAAQITDTQYF
TRBJ2-3,TRBV2,once,TRBD2,TGTGCCAGCACGGGGACTAGCGGTTCCACAGATACGCAGTATTTT,CASTGTSGSTDTQYF
TRBJ1-4,TRBV11-2,-,-,TGTGCCAGCAGCTACCGGGGGGGTAGGGTCCCTGAAAAACTGTTTTTT,CASSYRGGRVPEKLFF
TRBJ2-1,TRBV20-1,-,-,TGCAGTGGACACCACGGAGGCAATGAGCAGTTCTTC,CSGHHGGNEQFF
TRBJ2-7,TRBV15,-,-,TGTGCCACCAGCCTAGGGGGAGGGCCCCCCTACGAGCAGTACTTC,CATSLGGGPPYEQYF
TRBJ2-7,TRBV5-1,-,TRBD1,TGCGCCAGCACCGGGACAGGGGGAGGCTACGAGCAGTACTTC,CASTGTGGGYEQYF